Below are 20 T cell receptor beta chains sequenced from a single sample in a study of blood T cell repertoires in COVID-19 (dated by TCRdb to the early 2020s). The library was built by means of the immunoSEQ multiplex PCR assay. TCRdb took this table from immuneACCESS and kept in-frame rearrangements with V and J called. Such tables lack part of the clones; where checked against another copy, unresolved V genes explain under half of the gap, and the rest is unexplained. This sample has about 250,000 clones in its table, and 70% to 85% of those were observed once. The ten largest clones take up 8.9% of the sample. Material: peripheral blood. The receptors stem from a man at least 80 years old with acute or convalescent COVID-19.

This clone was counted between two and nine times. The chain uses TRBV19 and TRBJ1-5; D unresolved. CDR3 length: 15 amino acids. Germline lookup yields CDR1 LNHDA and CDR2 SQIVND (reference sequence). Trimming removed 5 bases at V and 2 bases at J, with 13 bases between. As DNA, the CDR3 is TGTGCCAGTAGTGTACAGTTCCTGGGCAATCAGCCCCAGCATTTT. Residues: CASSVQFLGNQPQHF.

This sequence joins TRBV6-5 and TRBJ2-7; TRBD2 aligns across 8 bases. V dropped 7 bases and J dropped 4; count of bases not matched to a gene: 9. Germline CDR1 reads MNHEY; CDR2 reads SVGAGI. The CDR3 sequence is 14 residues long. The CDR3 sequence: CASIRPGGRYEQYF. Written as DNA, the CDR3 is TGTGCCAGCATCCGACCGGGGGGGAGGTACGAGCAGTACTTC.

The chain has TRBV30 and TRBJ2-7; TRBD2 might be the D (6 bases). Germline V CDR1 and CDR2: GTSNPN, SVGIG (reference sequence). The CDR3 contains 14 residues. The germline V and J ends were trimmed by 1 base and 3 bases, with 13 bases remaining between them. In DNA, the CDR3 is TGTGCCTGGAGTGCCGCGGCGGGATTCTACGAGCAGTACTTC. Translating gives CAWSAAAGFYEQYF.

The rearrangement links TRBV2 to TRBJ2-2; maybe TRBD1 (6 bases). Trimming took off 6 bases at V and 6 bases at J, with 17 bases between the two ends. Germline CDR1 and CDR2: SNHLY and FYNNEI. The CDR3 runs to 15 residues. CDR3 residues: CASRPQGIRAGELFF. The DNA of the CDR3 is TGTGCCAGCAGACCTCAGGGGATAAGGGCCGGGGAGCTGTTTTTT.

V is TRBV7-2 and J is TRBJ2-7, with TRBD1 as a possible D gene (5 bases). Trimming stripped 3 bases from V and 6 bases from J, with 12 bases between. The germline gives CDR1 SGHTA, CDR2 FQGNSA. CDR3 length: 13 residues. The CDR3 is CASSLRTLGEQYF. The CDR3 DNA sequence: TGTGCCAGCAGCTTGAGGACATTGGGCGAGCAGTACTTC.

The chain combines TRBV19 with TRBJ1-5, with D maybe TRBD1 (6 bases). The CDR3 is 14 residues long. Germline V gene data show CDR1 as LNHDA and CDR2 as SQIVND (reference sequence). Trimming cost V 5 bases and J 2 bases, with 10 bases left between them. The CDR3 spells CASSARGGNQPQHF. CDR3 DNA sequence: TGTGCCAGTAGTGCCAGGGGAGGCAATCAGCCCCAGCATTTT.

The V and J genes are TRBV2 and TRBJ1-4, with a weak D call TRBD1 (6 bases). The ends were cut back, 6 bases at V and 8 bases at J, with 13 bases in the middle. Per germline, CDR1 SNHLY and CDR2 FYNNEI. There are 13 residues in the CDR3. CDR3 loop: CASSWTTGEKLFF. The CDR3 nucleotides are TGTGCCAGCAGCTGGACCACAGGGGAAAAACTGTTTTTT.

The chain joins TRBV19 to TRBJ1-5, with TRBD1 matching 7 bases. The germline V gene has CDR1 LNHDA and CDR2 SQIVND (reference sequence). With V trimmed by 3 bases and J by 6 bases, 2 bases remained unmatched. The CDR3 has 13 residues. This CDR3 reads CASSMTGSQPQHF. Here the CDR3 DNA reads TGTGCCAGTAGTATGACAGGGAGTCAGCCCCAGCATTTT.

The count of this clone is one. The rearrangement joins TRBV10-3 to TRBJ2-2; a weak D match, TRBD1 (5 bases). This CDR3 is built from 14 residues. The V and J ends lost 4 bases and 5 bases respectively, with 11 bases between them. The germline CDR1 and CDR2 sequences are ENHRY and SYGVKD. The CDR3 coding sequence is TGTGCCATCAGTGTCACAGGATTTACCGGGGAGCTGTTTTTT. Amino acids: CAISVTGFTGELFF.

The V gene is TRBV3-1 (or the pseudogene TRBV3-2), the J gene TRBJ2-3; 11 bases line up with TRBD2. CDR1 LGHDT and CDR2 YNNKEL come from the germline V gene (reference sequence). The trim removed 0 bases at V and 0 bases at J, leaving 8 bases unmatched. This CDR3 has 19 amino acids. This CDR3 reads CASSQDRLAGGLSTDTQYF. CDR3 nucleotide sequence: TGTGCCAGCAGCCAAGATAGGCTAGCGGGGGGACTTAGCACAGATACGCAGTATTTT.

The chain's CDR3 is CASSLSAAGRRSETQYF. CDR3 bases: TGTGCCAGCAGTTTATCGGCAGCGGGCAGACGGTCGGAGACCCAGTACTTC. V gene TRBV27 combines with J gene TRBJ2-5, with D perhaps TRBD2 (6 bases). The V gene lost 0 bases and the J gene lost 5 bases, with 19 bases spanning the gap. Germline values: CDR1 MNHEY, CDR2 SMNVEV (reference sequence). There are 17 residues in the CDR3.

The J gene is TRBJ2-2, the V gene TRBV4-1; D perhaps matches TRBD1 (6 bases). Deletions cut 6 bases from V and 4 bases from J, with 15 bases between. CDR3 length: 15 residues. Germline CDR1 and CDR2: MGHRA and YSYEKL. CDR3 sequence (DNA): TGCGCCAGCAGACATTCAGGGGAAGGCACCGGGGAGCTGTTTTTT. Translated, it gives CASRHSGEGTGELFF.

The chain links TRBV3-1 (or the pseudogene TRBV3-2) to TRBJ2-5, with 9 positions matching TRBD2. The CDR3 has 14 amino acids. Germline CDR1 LGHDT, CDR2 YNNKEL (reference sequence). After removal of 2 bases from V and 2 bases from J, the junction contained 0 bases not matched to a gene. The CDR3 DNA is TGTGCCAGCAGCCAAAGCGGGGGGCAAGAGACCCAGTACTTC. Protein: CASSQSGGQETQYF.

The rearrangement links TRBV7-3 to TRBJ2-5; 7 nucleotides agree with TRBD2. Germline lookup yields CDR1 SGHTA and CDR2 FQGTGA. The CDR3 is 14 residues long. With 0 bases clipped from V and 5 bases from J, the junction kept 3 bases outside the gene matches. The CDR3 loop is CASSLTGGIETQYF. Here the CDR3 DNA reads TGTGCCAGCAGCTTAACCGGGGGGATTGAGACCCAGTACTTC.

This clone came up many times. The chain is built from TRBV7-8 and TRBJ1-2; D not resolved. This CDR3 comprises 14 residues. Germline assignment: CDR1 SGHVS and CDR2 FQNEAQ. V was trimmed by 4 bases and J by 0 bases, leaving 9 bases between them. The CDR3 spells CASSWEGSNYGYTF. The CDR3 nucleotides are TGTGCCAGCAGCTGGGAGGGATCTAACTATGGCTACACCTTC.

The chain employs TRBV28 and TRBJ1-1; D uncertain. Germline-derived CDR1 and CDR2 are MDHEN and SYDVKM. This CDR3 spans 11 amino acids. V lost 2 bases, J lost 7 bases, and 5 bases lay in between. CDR3: CASSLRFEAFF. Written as DNA, the CDR3 is TGTGCCAGCAGTTTACGGTTTGAAGCTTTCTTT.

The CDR3 here is CASLNPPGQGSNTEAFF. In DNA, the CDR3 is TGTGCCAGCCTAAATCCACCGGGACAGGGTTCGAACACTGAAGCTTTCTTT. The chain couples TRBV28 to TRBJ1-1; 9 bases line up with TRBD1. The germline CDR1 and CDR2 sequences are MDHEN and SYDVKM. V shed 8 bases and J 1 base; nucleotides not matched to a gene: 14. The CDR3 covers 17 residues.

The chain recombines TRBV15 with TRBJ1-1; no reliable D call. Trimming took 1 base from V and 2 from J, leaving 8 bases between them. The germline V gene has CDR1 LNHNV and CDR2 YYDKDF (reference sequence). This CDR3 is 14 amino acids long. CDR3 coding DNA: TGTGCCACCAGCAGAGCTGAGGCAAACACTGAAGCTTTCTTT. It translates to CATSRAEANTEAFF.

The rearrangement links TRBV9 to TRBJ1-4; D not certain. CDR3 length: 12 residues. Trimming removed 4 bases at V and 6 bases at J, with 7 bases between. Germline V gives CDR1 SGDLS, CDR2 YYNGEE. The CDR3 DNA is TGTGCCAGCAGCCCCTCAGATGAAAAACTGTTTTTT. Residues: CASSPSDEKLFF.

The J gene is TRBJ2-7, the V gene TRBV20-1; D unclear. With 7 bases removed from V and 4 bases from J, the gap between germline ends came to 11 bases. The V gene's germline CDR1 is DFQATT and CDR2 SNEGSKA (reference sequence). There are 11 residues in the CDR3. In nucleotides, the CDR3 is TGCAGTGTTTTAAATCAGTACGAGCAGTACTTC. Amino acid sequence: CSVLNQYEQYF.